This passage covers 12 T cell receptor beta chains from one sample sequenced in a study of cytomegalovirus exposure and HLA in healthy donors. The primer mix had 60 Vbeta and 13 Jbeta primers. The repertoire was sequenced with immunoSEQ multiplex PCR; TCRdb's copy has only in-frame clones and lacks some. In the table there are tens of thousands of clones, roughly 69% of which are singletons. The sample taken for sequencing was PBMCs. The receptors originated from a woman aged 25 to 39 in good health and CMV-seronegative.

The CDR3 region is CASSLNGAFNQPQHF. CDR3 nucleotide sequence: TGCGCCAGCAGCCTGAATGGAGCATTCAATCAGCCCCAGCATTTT. The J gene is TRBJ1-5, the V gene TRBV5-1; D remains unclear. With 4 bases removed from V and 3 bases from J, the gap between germline ends came to 14 bases. The germline V gene encodes CDR1 SGHRS and CDR2 YFSETQ. CDR3 length: 15 residues.

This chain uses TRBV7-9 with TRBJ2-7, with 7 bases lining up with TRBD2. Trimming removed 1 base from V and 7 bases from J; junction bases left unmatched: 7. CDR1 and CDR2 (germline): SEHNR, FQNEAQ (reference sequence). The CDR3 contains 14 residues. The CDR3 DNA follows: TGTGCCAGCAGCTTAGTCGCGGGAGTATGGGAGCAGTACTTC. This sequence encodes CASSLVAGVWEQYF.

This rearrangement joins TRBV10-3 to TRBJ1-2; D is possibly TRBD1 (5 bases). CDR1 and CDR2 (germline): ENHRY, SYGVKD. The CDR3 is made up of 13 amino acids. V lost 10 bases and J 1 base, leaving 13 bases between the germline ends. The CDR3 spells CATWTSLNYGYTF. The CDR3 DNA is TGTGCCACCTGGACATCCCTTAACTATGGCTACACCTTC.

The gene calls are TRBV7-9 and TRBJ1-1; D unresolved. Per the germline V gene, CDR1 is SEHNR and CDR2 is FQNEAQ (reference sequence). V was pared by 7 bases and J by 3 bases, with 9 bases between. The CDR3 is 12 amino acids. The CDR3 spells CASTGRDTEAFF. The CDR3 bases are TGTGCCAGCACCGGTCGAGACACTGAAGCTTTCTTT.

The CDR3 coding sequence is TGTGCCAGCAGTTCACGACGGGATTACTATGGCTACACCTTC. Translating it yields CASSSRRDYYGYTF. The chain links TRBV27 to TRBJ1-2; the D is unclear. The CDR3 covers 14 residues. Between the trimmed V and J ends, which lost 4 bases and 3 bases, there was a span of 12 bases. Germline V gene data show CDR1 as MNHEY and CDR2 as SMNVEV (reference sequence).

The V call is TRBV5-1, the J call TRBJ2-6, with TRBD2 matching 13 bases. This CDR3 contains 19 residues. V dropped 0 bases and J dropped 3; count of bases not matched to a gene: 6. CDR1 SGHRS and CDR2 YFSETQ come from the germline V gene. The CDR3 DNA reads TGCGCCAGCAGCTTGGGGCCGGGACTAGCGGGGAGTGGGGCCAACGTCCTGACTTTC. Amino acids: CASSLGPGLAGSGANVLTF.

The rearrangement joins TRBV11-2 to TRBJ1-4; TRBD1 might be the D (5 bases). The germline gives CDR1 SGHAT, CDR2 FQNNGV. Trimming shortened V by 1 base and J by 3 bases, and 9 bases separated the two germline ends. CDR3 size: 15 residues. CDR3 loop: CASSLGGDPNEKLFF. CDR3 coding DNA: TGTGCCAGCAGCTTAGGGGGGGATCCTAATGAAAAACTGTTTTTT.

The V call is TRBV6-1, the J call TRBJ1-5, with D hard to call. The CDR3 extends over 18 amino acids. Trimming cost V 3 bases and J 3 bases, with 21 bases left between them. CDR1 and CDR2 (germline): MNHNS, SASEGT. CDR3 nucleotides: TGTGCCAGCAGTGACCCCAGGAATGGGAGGCCGAACAATCAGCCCCAGCATTTT. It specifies CASSDPRNGRPNNQPQHF.

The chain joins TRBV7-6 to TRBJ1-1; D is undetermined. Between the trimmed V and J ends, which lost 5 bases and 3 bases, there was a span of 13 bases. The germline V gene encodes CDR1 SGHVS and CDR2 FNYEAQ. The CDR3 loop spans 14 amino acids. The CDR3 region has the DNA TGTGCCAGCAGCGCCTCCTTAGGAGACACTGAAGCTTTCTTT. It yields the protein CASSASLGDTEAFF. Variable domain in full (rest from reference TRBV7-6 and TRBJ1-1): GAGVSQSPRYKVTKRGQDVALRCDPISGHVSLYWYRQALGQGPEFLTYFNYEAQQDKSGLPNDRFSAERPEGSISTLTIQRTEQRDSAMYRCASSASLGDTEAFFGQGTRLTVV.

The CDR3 protein is CASSSHRQANTEAFF. The CDR3 DNA follows: TGCGCCAGCAGCAGCCACAGACAGGCGAACACTGAAGCTTTCTTT. J is TRBJ1-1 and V is TRBV5-1; weak D call: TRBD1 (6 bases). Trimming left V 4 bases short and J 1 base short, with 14 bases between. Germline CDR1 SGHRS, CDR2 YFSETQ. The CDR3 loop spans 15 amino acids. The whole variable domain, filled in from reference TRBV5-1 and TRBJ1-1, reads KAGVTQTPRYLIKTRGQQVTLSCSPISGHRSVSWYQQTPGQGLQFLFEYFSETQRNKGNFPGRFSGRQFSNSRSEMNVSTLELGDSALYLCASSSHRQANTEAFFGQGTRLTVV.

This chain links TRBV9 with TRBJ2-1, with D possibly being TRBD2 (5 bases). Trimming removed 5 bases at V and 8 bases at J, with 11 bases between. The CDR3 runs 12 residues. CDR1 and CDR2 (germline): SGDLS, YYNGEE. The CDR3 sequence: CASRGVGDEQFF. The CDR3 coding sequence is TGTGCCAGCAGGGGCGTCGGGGATGAGCAGTTCTTC.

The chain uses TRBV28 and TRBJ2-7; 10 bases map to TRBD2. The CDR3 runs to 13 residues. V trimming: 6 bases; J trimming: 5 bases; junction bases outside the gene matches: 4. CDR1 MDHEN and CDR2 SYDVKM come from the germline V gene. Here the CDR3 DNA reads TGTGCCAGCAGCAGACTAGCGGGTAACGAGCAGTACTTC. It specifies CASSRLAGNEQYF.